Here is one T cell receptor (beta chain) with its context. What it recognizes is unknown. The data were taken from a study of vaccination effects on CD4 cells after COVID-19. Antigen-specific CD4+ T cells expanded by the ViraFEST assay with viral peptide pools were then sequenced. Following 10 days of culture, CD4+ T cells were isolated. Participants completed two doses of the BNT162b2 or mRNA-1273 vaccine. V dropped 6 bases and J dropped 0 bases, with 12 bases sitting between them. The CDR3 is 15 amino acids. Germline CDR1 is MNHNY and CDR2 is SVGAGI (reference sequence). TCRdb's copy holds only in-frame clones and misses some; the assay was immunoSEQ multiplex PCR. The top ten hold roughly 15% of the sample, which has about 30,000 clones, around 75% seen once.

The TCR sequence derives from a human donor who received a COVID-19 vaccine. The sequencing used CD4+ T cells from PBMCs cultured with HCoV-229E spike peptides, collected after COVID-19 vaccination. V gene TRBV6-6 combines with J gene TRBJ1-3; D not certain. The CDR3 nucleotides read TGTGCCAGCAGCCCCTTACGGGGCTCTGGAAACACCATATATTTT. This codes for CASSPLRGSGNTIYF.